A single count supports the clone carrying this T cell receptor (beta chain). The antigen is not known. Between the trimmed V and J ends, which lost 0 bases and 6 bases, there was a span of 7 bases. This CDR3 has 12 residues. Germline V gene lookup returns CDR1 SGHRS and CDR2 YFSETQ. Profiling relied on immunoSEQ multiplex PCR, and the TCRdb table lists in-frame clones only, not all of them. The sample yields 50,000 to 80,000 clones, around nine tenths seen once. This sample was taken from a study of cytomegalovirus exposure and HLA in healthy donors. In the study overall: The 110 or so validation repertoires used a platform that matched the one used for the approximately 670 first-cohort repertoires, as a later analysis reported. Study-level points and caveats: The study labeled fewer than 200 TCR beta chains cytomegalovirus-associated. Through in vitro validation, three CMV-associated chains were shown to be specific for CMV antigens.

The sequence was obtained from a young woman in good health and CMV-seronegative. The chain links TRBV5-1 to TRBJ2-7; D possibly corresponds to TRBD1 (6 bases). Source material: PBMCs. CDR3 amino acids: CASSLGGLEQYF. The CDR3 DNA sequence: TGCGCCAGCAGCTTGGGGGGGCTCGAGCAGTACTTC. The variable domain in full, completed from reference TRBV5-1 and TRBJ2-7, reads KAGVTQTPRYLIKTRGQQVTLSCSPISGHRSVSWYQQTPGQGLQFLFEYFSETQRNKGNFPGRFSGRQFSNSRSEMNVSTLELGDSALYLCASSLGGLEQYFGPGTRLTVT.